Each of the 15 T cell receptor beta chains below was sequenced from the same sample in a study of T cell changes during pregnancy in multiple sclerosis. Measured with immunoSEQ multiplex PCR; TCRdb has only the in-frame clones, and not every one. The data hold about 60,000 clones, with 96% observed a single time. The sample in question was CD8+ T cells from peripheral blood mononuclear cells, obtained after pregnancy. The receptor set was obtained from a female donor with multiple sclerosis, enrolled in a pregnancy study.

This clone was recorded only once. Written as DNA, the CDR3 is TGTGCCAGCAGCATCGCAGGCAATCAGCCCCAGCATTTT. Its protein product is CASSIAGNQPQHF. The chain couples TRBV7-9 to TRBJ1-5; unclear D gene. V lost 5 bases, J lost 2 bases, and 7 bases lay in between. Germline CDR1 reads SEHNR; CDR2 reads FQNEAQ (reference sequence). The CDR3 has 13 residues.

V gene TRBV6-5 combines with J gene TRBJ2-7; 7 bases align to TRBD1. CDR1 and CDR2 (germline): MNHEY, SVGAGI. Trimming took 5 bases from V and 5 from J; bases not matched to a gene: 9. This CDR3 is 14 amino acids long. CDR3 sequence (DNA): TGTGCCAGCAGTATAAACAGGGGTAGCCACGAGCAGTACTTC. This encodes CASSINRGSHEQYF.

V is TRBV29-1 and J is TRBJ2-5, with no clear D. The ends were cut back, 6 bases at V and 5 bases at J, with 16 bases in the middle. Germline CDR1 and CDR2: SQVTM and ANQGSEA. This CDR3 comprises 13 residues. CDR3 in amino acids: CSVADENTETQYF. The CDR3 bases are TGCAGCGTCGCGGATGAAAACACGGAGACCCAGTACTTC.

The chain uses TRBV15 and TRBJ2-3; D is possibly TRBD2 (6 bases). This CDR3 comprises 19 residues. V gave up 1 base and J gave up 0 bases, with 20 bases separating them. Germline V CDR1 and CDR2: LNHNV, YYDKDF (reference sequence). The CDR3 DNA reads TGTGCCACCAGCAGAGTGGCGGGAAGGGTCGGCTCTAGCACAGATACGCAGTATTTT. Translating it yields CATSRVAGRVGSSTDTQYF.

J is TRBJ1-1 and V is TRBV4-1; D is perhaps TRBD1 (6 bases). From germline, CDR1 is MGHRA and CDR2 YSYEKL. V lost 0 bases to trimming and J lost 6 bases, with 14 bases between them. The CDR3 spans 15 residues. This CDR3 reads CASSQEAAGDPEAFF. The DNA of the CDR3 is TGCGCCAGCAGCCAAGAAGCGGCAGGGGATCCTGAAGCTTTCTTT.

CDR3 loop: CASSIHNANTGELFF. CDR3 DNA sequence: TGTGCCAGCAGTATACACAACGCGAACACCGGGGAGCTGTTTTTT. The V gene is TRBV6-5, the J gene TRBJ2-2; D is unclear. The CDR3 has 15 amino acids. CDR1 is MNHEY, CDR2 SVGAGI, per germline. V was clipped by 5 bases and J by 0 bases, with 10 bases between them.

The CDR3 DNA reads TGCAGCGTTGAGGGTCGGGGCACTGAAGCTTTCTTT. It translates to CSVEGRGTEAFF. The rearrangement uses TRBV29-1 and TRBJ1-1; no definite D call. The germline gives CDR1 SQVTM, CDR2 ANQGSEA. Trimming took off 3 bases at V and 4 bases at J, with 9 bases between the two ends. The length of the CDR3 is 12 residues.

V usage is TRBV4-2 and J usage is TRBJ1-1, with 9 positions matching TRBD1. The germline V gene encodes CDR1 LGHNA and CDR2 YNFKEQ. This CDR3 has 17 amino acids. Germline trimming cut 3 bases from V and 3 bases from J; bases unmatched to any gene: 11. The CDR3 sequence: CASSQMIQGAGDTEAFF. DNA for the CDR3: TGTGCCAGCAGCCAGATGATACAGGGGGCCGGGGACACTGAAGCTTTCTTT.

CDR3 sequence reads: CASSPTPGGVGANVLTF. The CDR3 coding sequence is TGTGCCAGCAGCCCAACACCAGGGGGCGTTGGGGCCAACGTCCTGACTTTC. This chain uses TRBV5-6 with TRBJ2-6; TRBD1 aligns across 8 bases. V shed 4 bases, J shed 3 bases, and the junction held 9 bases outside the gene matches. The CDR3 is made up of 17 amino acids. In germline, CDR1 is SGHDT, CDR2 YYEEEE.

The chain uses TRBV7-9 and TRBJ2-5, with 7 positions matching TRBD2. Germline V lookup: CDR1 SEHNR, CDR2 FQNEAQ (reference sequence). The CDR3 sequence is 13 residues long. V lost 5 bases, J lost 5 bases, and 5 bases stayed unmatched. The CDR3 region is CASSKLGGETQYF. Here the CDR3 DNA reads TGTGCCAGCAGCAAACTCGGGGGGGAGACCCAGTACTTC. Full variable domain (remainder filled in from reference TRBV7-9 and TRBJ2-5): DTGVSQNPRHKITKRGQNVTFRCDPISEHNRLYWYRQTLGQGPEFLTYFQNEAQLEKSRLLSDRFSAERPKGSFSTLEIQRTEQGDSAMYLCASSKLGGETQYFGPGTRLLVL.

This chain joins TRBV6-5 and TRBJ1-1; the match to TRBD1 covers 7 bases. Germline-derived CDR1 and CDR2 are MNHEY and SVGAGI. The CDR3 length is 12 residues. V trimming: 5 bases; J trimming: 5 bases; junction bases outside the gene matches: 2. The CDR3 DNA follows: TGTGCCAGCAGTCAGGACAGGACTGAAGCTTTCTTT. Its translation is CASSQDRTEAFF.

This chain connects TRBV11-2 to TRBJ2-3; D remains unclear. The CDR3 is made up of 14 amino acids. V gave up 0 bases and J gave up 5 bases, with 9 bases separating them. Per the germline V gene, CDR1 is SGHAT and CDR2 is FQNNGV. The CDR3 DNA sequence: TGTGCCAGCAGCTTAGAGGCTGGCAAAGATACGCAGTATTTT. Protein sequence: CASSLEAGKDTQYF.

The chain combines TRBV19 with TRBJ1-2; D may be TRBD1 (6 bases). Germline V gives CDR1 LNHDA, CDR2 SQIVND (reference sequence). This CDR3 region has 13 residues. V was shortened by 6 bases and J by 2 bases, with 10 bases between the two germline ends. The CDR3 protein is CASRNGQNYGYTF. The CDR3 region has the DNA TGTGCCAGTAGGAACGGACAGAACTATGGCTACACCTTC.

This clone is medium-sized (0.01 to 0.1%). The DNA for the CDR3 is TGTGCCAGCAGCTCATCCTCCGGGACAGGGAGATACAATGAGCAGTTCTTC. Its protein product is CASSSSSGTGRYNEQFF. V usage is TRBV7-9 and J usage is TRBJ2-1, with 9 positions matching TRBD1. This CDR3 contains 17 residues. Germline V gives CDR1 SEHNR, CDR2 FQNEAQ (reference sequence). The V segment lost 4 bases and the J segment 4 bases; nucleotides outside the gene matches: 11. Drawing the rest from reference TRBV7-9 and TRBJ2-1, the complete variable domain is DTGVSQNPRHKITKRGQNVTFRCDPISEHNRLYWYRQTLGQGPEFLTYFQNEAQLEKSRLLSDRFSAERPKGSFSTLEIQRTEQGDSAMYLCASSSSSGTGRYNEQFFGPGTRLTVL.

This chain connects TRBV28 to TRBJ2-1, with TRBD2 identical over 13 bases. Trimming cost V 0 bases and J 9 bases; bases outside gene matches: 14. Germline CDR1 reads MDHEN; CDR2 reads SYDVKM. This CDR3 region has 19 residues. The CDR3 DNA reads TGTGCCAGCAGTTTATGGACTAGCGGGAGGCAAGGGGCACACGGTGAGCAGTTCTTC. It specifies CASSLWTSGRQGAHGEQFF.